A single sample gave rise to the 14 T cell receptor beta chains below, sequenced in a study of spatial heterogeneity in lung cancer. In TCRdb, the 5' RACE reads were re-called with MiXCR into one record per CDR3 protein. The sample carries 40,000 or so distinct CDR3 sequences, roughly 7.4% recorded once. Time point: sample taken at primary tumor resection. Sequencing was performed on whole RNA extracted from tumor and nontumor lung tissue, or from frozen PBMC, and the material was left unsorted. The sample consisted of PBMCs, taken at surgery. These receptor sequences come from a male donor with early-stage non-small cell lung cancer.

This clonotype occurred many times. The gene calls are TRBV7-2 and TRBJ1-2; no clear D gene. The germline V gene encodes CDR1 SGHTA and CDR2 FQGNSA. The V end lost 2 bases, the J end lost 9 bases, and 7 bases lay between the germline ends. The CDR3 contains 11 residues. The CDR3 DNA reads TGTGCCAGCAGCTTAATGAGGAGCTACACCTTC. Its translation: CASSLMRSYTF.

This clonotype was seen many times. This chain connects TRBV7-9 to TRBJ2-2; TRBD2 might be the D (6 bases). CDR3 length: 15 residues. Germline values: CDR1 SEHNR, CDR2 FQNEAQ (reference sequence). Trimming shortened V by 8 bases and J by 5 bases, and 18 bases separated the two germline ends. This CDR3 is CASCRGAGITGELFF. The DNA of the CDR3 is TGTGCCAGCTGCCGCGGGGCAGGGATTACCGGGGAGCTGTTTTTT.

This clonotype was counted ten times or more. The chain combines TRBV29-1 with TRBJ2-2, with 13 positions matching TRBD2. The CDR3 sequence is 15 residues long. Germline assignment: CDR1 SQVTM and CDR2 ANQGSEA. After removal of 7 bases from V and 2 bases from J, the junction contained 4 bases not matched to a gene. The CDR3 here is CSAGTSGVNTGELFF. The DNA of the CDR3 is TGCAGCGCAGGGACTAGCGGGGTTAACACCGGGGAGCTGTTTTTT.

This clonotype was seen ten or more times. CDR3 nucleotide sequence: TGTGCCAGCAGCTTAGCTGGGGCTAGCGGGCAAGAGACCCAGTACTTC. Its protein product is CASSLAGASGQETQYF. The gene calls are TRBV7-2 and TRBJ2-5; the match to TRBD2 covers 8 bases. The CDR3 totals 16 residues. Trimming at V came to 0 bases and at J to 2 bases, leaving 5 bases not matched to a gene. Germline CDR1 and CDR2: SGHTA and FQGNSA.

In this sample, this clonotype turned up a few times. The chain uses TRBV30 and TRBJ2-3, with D perhaps matching TRBD1 (5 bases). Germline CDR1 reads GTSNPN; CDR2 reads SVGIG (reference sequence). V shed 0 bases and J shed 3 bases, with 13 bases lying between them. The CDR3 consists of 15 residues. DNA of the CDR3: TGTGCCTGGAGTGTAGCAGGGCGCGCGACAGATACGCAGTATTTT. Translation gives CAWSVAGRATDTQYF.

This clonotype was recorded many times. The CDR3, as DNA: TGCGCCAGCAGCCAGGACAGGGGCTCCTATAATTCACCCCTCCACTTT. It encodes CASSQDRGSYNSPLHF. The chain uses TRBV4-3 and TRBJ1-6; 9 bases agree with TRBD1. Germline-derived CDR1 and CDR2 are LGHNA and YSLEER. The V and J ends lost 3 bases and 0 bases, in that order; junction bases with no gene match: 0. The CDR3 spans 16 residues.

The chain couples TRBV5-4 to TRBJ2-3; 7 positions agree with TRBD2. Germline loops: CDR1 SGHNT, CDR2 YYREEE (reference sequence). The CDR3 extends over 15 amino acids. J lost 2 bases, V lost 3 bases, and 6 bases had no gene match. CDR3 DNA: TGTGCCAGCAGCTCGAGCGGGGCCTCCACAGATACGCAGTATTTT. Its protein product is CASSSSGASTDTQYF.

This clonotype has ten or more counts. This sequence joins TRBV20-1 and TRBJ1-1, with 8 bases lining up with TRBD1. This CDR3 contains 14 residues. The germline CDR1 and CDR2 sequences are DFQATT and SNEGSKA (reference sequence). J gave up 5 bases and V 3 bases, and 8 bases lay outside the gene matches. The CDR3 sequence is CSARRTGRGTEAFF. DNA of the CDR3: TGCAGTGCTAGGAGGACAGGGAGAGGGACTGAAGCTTTCTTT.

This clonotype came up a few times. The chain joins TRBV7-2 to TRBJ2-1, with D uncertain. The CDR3 extends over 12 amino acids. The germline CDR1 and CDR2 sequences are SGHTA and FQGNSA. V lost 0 bases, J lost 9 bases, and 6 bases lay in between. DNA for the CDR3: TGTGCCAGCAGCTTAGCGGTCGCTGAGCAGTTCTTC. Amino acids: CASSLAVAEQFF.

This clonotype was detected only a few times. V and J are TRBV5-1 and TRBJ2-1; TRBD1 might be the D (6 bases). Germline values: CDR1 SGHRS, CDR2 YFSETQ. V lost 5 bases and J 0 bases, leaving 15 bases between the germline ends. This CDR3 region has 16 residues. CDR3 sequence: CASRPPDSISYNEQFF. CDR3 sequence (DNA): TGCGCCAGCAGACCCCCGGACAGCATCTCCTACAATGAGCAGTTCTTC.

Only a few counts were recorded for this clonotype. This chain links TRBV5-1 with TRBJ2-6; D may be TRBD1 (5 bases). The V end lost 7 bases, the J end lost 0 bases, and 11 bases lay between the germline ends. The CDR3 runs to 15 residues. In germline, CDR1 is SGHRS, CDR2 YFSETQ. The CDR3 region is CASQGAVSGANVLTF. The CDR3 nucleotides are TGCGCCAGCCAAGGGGCAGTCTCTGGGGCCAACGTCCTGACTTTC.

V and J are TRBV6-5 and TRBJ2-7; D unresolved. Germline loops: CDR1 MNHEY, CDR2 SVGAGI. Between the trimmed V and J ends, which lost 0 bases and 1 base, there was a span of 19 bases. The CDR3 consists of 18 residues. The CDR3 is CASSYSPSVGAWSYEQYV. CDR3 bases: TGTGCCAGCAGTTACTCTCCTTCCGTCGGTGCGTGGTCCTACGAGCAGTACGTC.

In its sample, this clonotype was seen many times. The chain recombines TRBV15 with TRBJ1-5; the match to TRBD1 covers 9 bases. The germline CDR1 and CDR2 sequences are LNHNV and YYDKDF (reference sequence). This CDR3 has 16 amino acids. Germline trimming cut 3 bases from V and 4 bases from J; bases unmatched to any gene: 7. The DNA for the CDR3 is TGTGCCACCAGCAGGGTTGGACAGGGGCCTAATCAGCCCCAGCATTTT. Encoded protein: CATSRVGQGPNQPQHF.

Comments on this clonotype: A much larger clonotype is one base distant, so this may be a read error. The J gene is TRBJ2-3, the V gene TRBV4-3; no reliable D call. The closer fit of TRBJ1-5 to the DNA end suggests the J call may be wrong. Per germline, CDR1 LGHNA and CDR2 YSLEER. This CDR3 has 15 amino acids. CDR3 residues: CASSQEGMRTDTQHF. The CDR3, as DNA: TGCGCCAGCAGCCAAGAGGGGATGCGCACAGATACGCAGCATTTT.